This T cell receptor (beta chain) was recorded in a study of technical replicates of blood from several donors. The repertoire was sequenced with immunoSEQ multiplex PCR; TCRdb's copy has only in-frame clones and lacks some. The sample shows about 61,000 clones, almost 97% of them seen only once. V shed 2 bases, J shed 4 bases, and the junction held 10 bases outside the gene matches. The CDR3 extends over 16 amino acids. Germline V gives CDR1 MDHEN, CDR2 SYDVKM. The chain recombines TRBV28 with TRBJ1-1; TRBD1 matches at 7 bases. Sequencing used T cells isolated from PBMCs. This TCR was sampled from a human donor in good health. Here the CDR3 DNA reads TGTGCCAGCAGTTTACCGCAATGGACAGGTGCCACTGAAGCTTTCTTT. Its protein is CASSLPQWTGATEAFF.